The 4 T cell receptor beta chains presented below share a single source sample, sequenced in a study of T cell repertoires in cytomegalovirus infection. TCRdb re-derived calls from the reads in MiXCR, one entry per CDR3 protein. The data show 480,000 or so distinct CDR3 sequences, around 11% seen once. The sample taken for sequencing was PBMCs. These receptors all stem from a human donor in good health (CMV status not recorded). Some clones in this sample may be carry-over from other donors' samples.

The V gene is TRBV14, the J gene TRBJ2-3, with D possibly being TRBD1 (5 bases). V dropped 2 bases and J dropped 7 bases, with 10 bases sitting between them. CDR1 and CDR2 (germline): SGHDN, FVKESK. The length of the CDR3 is 13 residues. CDR3 in amino acids: CASSQPGHYTQYF. The CDR3 coding sequence is TGTGCCAGCAGCCAACCTGGACACTATACGCAGTATTTT.

This clonotype occurred many times. The chain has TRBV28 and TRBJ1-3, with D possibly being TRBD1 (6 bases). V was trimmed by 4 bases and J by 0 bases, leaving 10 bases between them. CDR1 is MDHEN and CDR2 is SYDVKM in the germline V gene. The CDR3 sequence is 15 residues long. CDR3 coding DNA: TGTGCCAGCAGTTCTGGACAGATCTCTGGAAACACCATATATTTT. It specifies CASSSGQISGNTIYF. Based on the CDR3 plus reference TRBV28 and TRBJ1-3, the full variable domain is DVKVTQSSRYLVKRTGEKVFLECVQDMDHENMFWYRQDPGLGLRLIYFSYDVKMKEKGDIPEGYSVSREKKERFSLILESASTNQTSMYLCASSSGQISGNTIYFGEGSWLTVV.

The V gene is TRBV30, the J gene TRBJ1-2; 8 bases are shared with TRBD1. V trimming: 4 bases; J trimming: 0 bases; junction bases outside the gene matches: 10. This CDR3 region has 16 residues. Germline values: CDR1 GTSNPN, CDR2 SVGIG (reference sequence). The DNA for the CDR3 is TGTGCCTGGAACCCCGGACAGGGAGGTCCTAACTATGGCTACACCTTC. Translating it yields CAWNPGQGGPNYGYTF.

The chain recombines TRBV6-6 with TRBJ1-2, with 10 bases matching TRBD1. V lost 0 bases, J lost 5 bases, and 12 bases stayed unmatched. CDR3 length: 18 residues. Germline V gene lookup returns CDR1 MNHNY and CDR2 SVGAGI (reference sequence). DNA of the CDR3: TGTGCCAGCAGTTACTCACCCGGGGACAGGGGTCCGTGGTATGGCTACACCTTC. Translation: CASSYSPGDRGPWYGYTF.